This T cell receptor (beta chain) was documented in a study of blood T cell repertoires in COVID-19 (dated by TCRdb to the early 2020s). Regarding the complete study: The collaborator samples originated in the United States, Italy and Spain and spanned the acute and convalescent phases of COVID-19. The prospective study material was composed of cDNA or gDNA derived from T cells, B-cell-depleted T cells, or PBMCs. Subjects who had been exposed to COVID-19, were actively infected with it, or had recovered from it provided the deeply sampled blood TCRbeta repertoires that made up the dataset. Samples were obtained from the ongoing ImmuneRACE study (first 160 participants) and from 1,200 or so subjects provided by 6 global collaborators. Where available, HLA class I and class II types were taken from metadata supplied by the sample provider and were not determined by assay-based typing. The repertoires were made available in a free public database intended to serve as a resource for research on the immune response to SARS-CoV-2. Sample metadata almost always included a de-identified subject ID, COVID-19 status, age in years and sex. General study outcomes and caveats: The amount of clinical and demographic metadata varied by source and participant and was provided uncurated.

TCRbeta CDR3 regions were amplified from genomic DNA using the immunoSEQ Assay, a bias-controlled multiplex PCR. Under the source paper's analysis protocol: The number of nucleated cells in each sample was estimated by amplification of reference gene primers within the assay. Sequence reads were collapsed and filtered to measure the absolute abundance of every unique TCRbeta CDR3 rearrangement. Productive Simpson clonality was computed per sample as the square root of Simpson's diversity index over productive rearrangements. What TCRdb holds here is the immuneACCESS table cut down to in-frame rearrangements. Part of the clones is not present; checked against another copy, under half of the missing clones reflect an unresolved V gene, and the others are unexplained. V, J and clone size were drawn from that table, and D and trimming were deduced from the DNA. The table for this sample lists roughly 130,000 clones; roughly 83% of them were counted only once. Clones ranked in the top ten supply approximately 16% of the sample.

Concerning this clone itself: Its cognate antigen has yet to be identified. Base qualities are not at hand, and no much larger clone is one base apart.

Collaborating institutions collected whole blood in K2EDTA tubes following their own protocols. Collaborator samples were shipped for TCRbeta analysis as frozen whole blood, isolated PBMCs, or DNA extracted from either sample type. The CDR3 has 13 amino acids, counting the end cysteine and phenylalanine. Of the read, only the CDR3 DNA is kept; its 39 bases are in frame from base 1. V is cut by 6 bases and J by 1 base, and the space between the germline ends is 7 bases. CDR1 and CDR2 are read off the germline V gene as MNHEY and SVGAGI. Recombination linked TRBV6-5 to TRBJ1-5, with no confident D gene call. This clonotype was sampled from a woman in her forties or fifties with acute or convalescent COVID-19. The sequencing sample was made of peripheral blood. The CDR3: CASRASSNQPQHF. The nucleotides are TGTGCCAGCAGAGCATCGAGCAATCAGCCCCAGCATTTT.